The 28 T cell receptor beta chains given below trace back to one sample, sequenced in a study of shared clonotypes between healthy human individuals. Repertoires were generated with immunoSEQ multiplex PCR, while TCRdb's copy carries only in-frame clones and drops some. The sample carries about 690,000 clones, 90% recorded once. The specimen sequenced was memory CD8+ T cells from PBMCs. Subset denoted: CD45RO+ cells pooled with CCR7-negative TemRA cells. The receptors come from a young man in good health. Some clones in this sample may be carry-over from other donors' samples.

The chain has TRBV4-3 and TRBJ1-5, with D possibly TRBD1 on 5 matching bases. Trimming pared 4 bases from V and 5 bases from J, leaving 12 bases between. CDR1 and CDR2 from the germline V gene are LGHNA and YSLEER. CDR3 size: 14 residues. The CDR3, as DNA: TGCGCCAGCAGCCCTCGCGGGGGGTATCAGCCCCAGCATTTT. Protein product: CASSPRGGYQPQHF.

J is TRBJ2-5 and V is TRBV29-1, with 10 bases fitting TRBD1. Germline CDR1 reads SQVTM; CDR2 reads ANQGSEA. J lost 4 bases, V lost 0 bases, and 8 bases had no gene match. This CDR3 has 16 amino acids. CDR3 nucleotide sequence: TGCAGCGTTGAAGATCTAAAGACAGGGGGCCGAGAGACCCAGTACTTC. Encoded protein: CSVEDLKTGGRETQYF.

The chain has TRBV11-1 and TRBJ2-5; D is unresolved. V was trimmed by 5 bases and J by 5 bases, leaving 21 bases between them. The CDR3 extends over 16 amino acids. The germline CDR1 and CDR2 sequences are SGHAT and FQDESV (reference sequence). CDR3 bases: TGTGCCAGCAGCGCTCGGGCATCACAGCGAAGGGAGACCCAGTACTTC. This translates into CASSARASQRRETQYF.

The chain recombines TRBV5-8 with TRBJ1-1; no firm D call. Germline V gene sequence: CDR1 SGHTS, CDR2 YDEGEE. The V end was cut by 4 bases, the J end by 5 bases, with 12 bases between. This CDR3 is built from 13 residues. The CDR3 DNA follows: TGTGCCAGCAGCCCCAATTTGCAGACTGAAGCTTTCTTT. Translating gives CASSPNLQTEAFF.

CDR3 nucleotides: TGCAGCGTCCTGCCCCGAACAGGGGCGAATGAGCAGTTCTTC. It is translated as CSVLPRTGANEQFF. The chain carries TRBV29-1 and TRBJ2-1, with TRBD1 matching 7 bases. The CDR3 is 14 residues long. Per germline, CDR1 SQVTM and CDR2 ANQGSEA. Trimming cost V 6 bases and J 7 bases; bases outside gene matches: 12.

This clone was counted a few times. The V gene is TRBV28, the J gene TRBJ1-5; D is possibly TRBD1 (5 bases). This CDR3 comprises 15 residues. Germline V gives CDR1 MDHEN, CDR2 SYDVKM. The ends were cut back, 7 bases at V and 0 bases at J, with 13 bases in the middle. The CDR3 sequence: CASTTQGVSNQPQHF. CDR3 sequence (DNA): TGTGCCAGCACCACTCAAGGGGTTAGCAATCAGCCCCAGCATTTT.

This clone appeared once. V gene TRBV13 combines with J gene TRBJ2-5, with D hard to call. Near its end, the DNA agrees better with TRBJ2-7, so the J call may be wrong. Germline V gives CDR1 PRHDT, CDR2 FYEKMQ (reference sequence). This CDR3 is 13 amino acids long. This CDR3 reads CASSFGARHEQYF. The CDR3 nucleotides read TGTGCCAGCAGCTTCGGAGCCCGCCACGAGCAGTACTTC.

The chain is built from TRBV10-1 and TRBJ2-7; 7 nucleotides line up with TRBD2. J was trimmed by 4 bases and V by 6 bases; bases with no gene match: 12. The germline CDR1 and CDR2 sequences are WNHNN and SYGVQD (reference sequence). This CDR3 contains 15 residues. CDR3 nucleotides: TGCGCCAGCAGGCCCAAGGGGCGGGAGAAATACGAGCAGTACTTC. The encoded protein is CASRPKGREKYEQYF.

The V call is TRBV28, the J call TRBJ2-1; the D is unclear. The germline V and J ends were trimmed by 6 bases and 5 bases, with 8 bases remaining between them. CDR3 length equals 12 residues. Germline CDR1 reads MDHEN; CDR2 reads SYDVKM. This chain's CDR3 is CASSLTNNEQFF. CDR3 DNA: TGTGCCAGCAGCCTTACAAACAATGAGCAGTTCTTC. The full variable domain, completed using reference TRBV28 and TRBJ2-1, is DVKVTQSSRYLVKRTGEKVFLECVQDMDHENMFWYRQDPGLGLRLIYFSYDVKMKEKGDIPEGYSVSREKKERFSLILESASTNQTSMYLCASSLTNNEQFFGPGTRLTVL.

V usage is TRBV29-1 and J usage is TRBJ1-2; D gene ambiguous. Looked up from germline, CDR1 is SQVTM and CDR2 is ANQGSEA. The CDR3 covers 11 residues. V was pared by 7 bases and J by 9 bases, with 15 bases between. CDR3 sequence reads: CSGYISPRYTF. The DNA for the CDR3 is TGCAGCGGCTACATCTCCCCACGCTACACCTTC.

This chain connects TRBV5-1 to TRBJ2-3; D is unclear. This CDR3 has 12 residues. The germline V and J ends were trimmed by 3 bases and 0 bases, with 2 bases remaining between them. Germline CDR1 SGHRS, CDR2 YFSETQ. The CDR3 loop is CASSWSTDTQYF. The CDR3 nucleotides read TGCGCCAGCAGCTGGAGCACAGATACGCAGTATTTT.

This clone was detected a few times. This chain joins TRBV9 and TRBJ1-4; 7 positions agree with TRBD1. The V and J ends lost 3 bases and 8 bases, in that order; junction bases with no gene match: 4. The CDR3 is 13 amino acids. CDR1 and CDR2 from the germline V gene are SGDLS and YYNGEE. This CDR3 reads CASSDRGDEKLFF. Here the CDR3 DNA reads TGTGCCAGCAGCGACAGGGGAGACGAAAAACTGTTTTTT.

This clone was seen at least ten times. This CDR3 is CASSPRTMEAFF. As DNA, the CDR3 is TGTGCCAGCAGCCCTAGGACCATGGAAGCTTTCTTT. The V gene is TRBV7-2, the J gene TRBJ1-1; D ambiguous. Germline V gives CDR1 SGHTA, CDR2 FQGNSA. The V gene lost 5 bases and the J gene lost 8 bases, with 12 bases spanning the gap. The CDR3 length is 12 residues.

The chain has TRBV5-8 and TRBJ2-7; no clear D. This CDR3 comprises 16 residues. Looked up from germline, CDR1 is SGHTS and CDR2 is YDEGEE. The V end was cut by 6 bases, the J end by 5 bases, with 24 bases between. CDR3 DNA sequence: TGTGCCAGCAACCTCTTAATAGGACGAGGAGTAGACGAGCAGTACTTC. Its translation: CASNLLIGRGVDEQYF.

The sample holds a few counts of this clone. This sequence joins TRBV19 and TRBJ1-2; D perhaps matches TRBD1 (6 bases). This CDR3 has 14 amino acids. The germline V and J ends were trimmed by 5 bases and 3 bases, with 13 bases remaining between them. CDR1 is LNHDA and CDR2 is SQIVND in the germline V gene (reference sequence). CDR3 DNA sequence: TGTGCCAGTAGTCCTCGGACAGAAGACTATGGCTACACCTTC. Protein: CASSPRTEDYGYTF.

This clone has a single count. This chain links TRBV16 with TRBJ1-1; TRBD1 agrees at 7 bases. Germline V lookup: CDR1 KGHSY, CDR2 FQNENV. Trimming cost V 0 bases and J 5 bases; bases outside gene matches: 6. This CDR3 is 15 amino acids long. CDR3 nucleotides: TGTGCCAGCAGCCAATCGACAGGGCTGGGAACTGAAGCTTTCTTT. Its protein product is CASSQSTGLGTEAFF.

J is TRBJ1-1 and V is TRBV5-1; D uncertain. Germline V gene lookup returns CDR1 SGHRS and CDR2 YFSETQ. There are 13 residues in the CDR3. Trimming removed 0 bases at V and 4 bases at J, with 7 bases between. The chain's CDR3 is CASSLDKTTEAFF. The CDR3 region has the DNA TGCGCCAGCAGCTTGGACAAGACCACTGAAGCTTTCTTT.

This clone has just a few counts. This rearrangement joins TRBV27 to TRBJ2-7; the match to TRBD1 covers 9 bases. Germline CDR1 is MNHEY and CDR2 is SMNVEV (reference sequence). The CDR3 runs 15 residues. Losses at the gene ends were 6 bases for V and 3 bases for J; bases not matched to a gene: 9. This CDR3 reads CASSPSPDRGYEQYF. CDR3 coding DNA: TGTGCCAGCAGCCCGTCACCGGACAGGGGCTACGAGCAGTACTTC.

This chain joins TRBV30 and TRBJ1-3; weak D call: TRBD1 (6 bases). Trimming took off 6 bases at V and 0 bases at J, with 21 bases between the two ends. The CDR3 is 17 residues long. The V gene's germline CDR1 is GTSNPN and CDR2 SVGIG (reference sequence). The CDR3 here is CACQKGVGKPSGNTIYF. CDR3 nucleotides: TGTGCCTGCCAAAAGGGGGTAGGGAAACCCTCTGGAAACACCATATATTTT.

CDR3: CASSLVGMGDTQYF. Written as DNA, the CDR3 is TGTGCCAGCAGTTTAGTCGGGATGGGCGATACGCAGTATTTT. This chain links TRBV27 with TRBJ2-3; tentatively, D is TRBD2 (5 bases). Between the trimmed V and J ends, which lost 2 bases and 6 bases, there was a span of 12 bases. The germline V gene has CDR1 MNHEY and CDR2 SMNVEV (reference sequence). The CDR3 spans 14 residues.

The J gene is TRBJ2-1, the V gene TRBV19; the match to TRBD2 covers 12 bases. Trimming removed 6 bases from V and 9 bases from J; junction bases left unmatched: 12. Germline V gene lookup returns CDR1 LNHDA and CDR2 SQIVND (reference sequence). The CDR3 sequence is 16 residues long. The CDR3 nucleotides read TGTGCCAGTAGGTCGTGGACTAGCGGGGCACAGAGTGAGCAGTTCTTC. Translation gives CASRSWTSGAQSEQFF.

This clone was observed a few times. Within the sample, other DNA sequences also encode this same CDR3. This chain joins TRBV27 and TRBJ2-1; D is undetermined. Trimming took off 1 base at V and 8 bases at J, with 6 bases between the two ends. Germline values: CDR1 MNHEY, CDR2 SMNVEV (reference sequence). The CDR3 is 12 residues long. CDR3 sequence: CASSLLGDEQFF. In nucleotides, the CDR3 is TGTGCCAGCAGTTTATTAGGCGATGAGCAGTTCTTC.

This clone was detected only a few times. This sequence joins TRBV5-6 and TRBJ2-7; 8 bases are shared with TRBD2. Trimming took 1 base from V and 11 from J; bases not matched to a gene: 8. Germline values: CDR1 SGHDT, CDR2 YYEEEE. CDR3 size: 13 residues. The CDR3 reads CASSLRLAGVEYF. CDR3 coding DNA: TGTGCCAGCAGCTTGAGGCTAGCGGGCGTAGAGTACTTC.

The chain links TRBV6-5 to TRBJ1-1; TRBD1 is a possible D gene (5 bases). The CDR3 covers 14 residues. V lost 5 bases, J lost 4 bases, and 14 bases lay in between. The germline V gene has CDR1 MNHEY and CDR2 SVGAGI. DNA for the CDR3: TGTGCCAGCAGTACCCCGGAGGGGCCCACTGAAGCTTTCTTT. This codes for CASSTPEGPTEAFF.

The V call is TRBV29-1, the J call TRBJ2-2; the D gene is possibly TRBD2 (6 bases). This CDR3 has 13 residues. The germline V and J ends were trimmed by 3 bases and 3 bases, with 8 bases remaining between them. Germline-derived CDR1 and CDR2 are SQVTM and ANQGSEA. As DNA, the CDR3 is TGCAGCGTTGACTGGGACTACACCGGGGAGCTGTTTTTT. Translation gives CSVDWDYTGELFF.

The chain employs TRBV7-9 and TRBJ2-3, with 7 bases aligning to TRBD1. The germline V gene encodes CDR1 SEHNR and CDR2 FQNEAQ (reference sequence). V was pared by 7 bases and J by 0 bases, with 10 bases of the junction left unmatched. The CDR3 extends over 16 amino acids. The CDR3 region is CASINTRDRSTDTQYF. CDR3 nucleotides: TGTGCCAGCATCAACACCAGGGACAGAAGCACAGATACGCAGTATTTT.

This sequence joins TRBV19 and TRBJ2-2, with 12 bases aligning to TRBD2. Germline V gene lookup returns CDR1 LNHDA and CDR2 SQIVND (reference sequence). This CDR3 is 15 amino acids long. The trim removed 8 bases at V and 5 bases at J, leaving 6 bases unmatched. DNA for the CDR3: TGTGCCAGTGAAGGGACTAGCGGGTGGACCGGGGAGCTGTTTTTT. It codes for CASEGTSGWTGELFF. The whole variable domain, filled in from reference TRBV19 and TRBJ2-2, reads DGGITQSPKYLFRKEGQNVTLSCEQNLNHDAMYWYRQDPGQGLRLIYYSQIVNDFQKGDIAEGYSVSREKKESFPLTVTSAQKNPTAFYLCASEGTSGWTGELFFGEGSRLTVL.

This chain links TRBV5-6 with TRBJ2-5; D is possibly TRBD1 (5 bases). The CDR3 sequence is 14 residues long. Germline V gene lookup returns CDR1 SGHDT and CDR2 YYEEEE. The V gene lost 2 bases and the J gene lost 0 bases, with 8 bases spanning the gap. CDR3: CASSFIGDQETQYF. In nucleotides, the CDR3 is TGTGCCAGCAGCTTTATAGGGGACCAAGAGACCCAGTACTTC.